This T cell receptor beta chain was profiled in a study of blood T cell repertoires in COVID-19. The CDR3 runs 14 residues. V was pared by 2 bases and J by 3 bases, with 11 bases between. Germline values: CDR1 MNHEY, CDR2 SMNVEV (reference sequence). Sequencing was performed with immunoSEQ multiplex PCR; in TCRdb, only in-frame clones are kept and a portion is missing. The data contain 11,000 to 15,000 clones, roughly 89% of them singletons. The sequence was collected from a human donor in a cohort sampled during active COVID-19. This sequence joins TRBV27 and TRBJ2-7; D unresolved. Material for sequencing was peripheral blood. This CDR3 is CASSLRKTGYEQYF. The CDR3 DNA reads TGTGCCAGCAGTTTACGTAAGACGGGCTACGAGCAGTACTTC.